This T cell receptor beta chain was documented in a study of cytomegalovirus exposure and HLA in healthy donors. The study sampled nominally healthy donors, though unrecorded immune exposures were likely. CDR3 length equals 15 residues. A multiplex PCR was run with 60 Vbeta primers and 13 Jbeta primers. The method was immunoSEQ multiplex PCR; TCRdb's version includes in-frame clones alone and lacks a portion of them. The sample includes around 75,000 clones, approximately 80% of them seen just once. This chain joins TRBV21-1 and TRBJ1-2; the DNA was not used to check the table's D call, TRBD1. TRBV21-1 is shown as a pseudogene. Sequencing was carried out using PBMCs. The TCR comes from a man aged 40-49 years in good health and CMV-seronegative. In DNA, the CDR3 is TGTGCCAGCAGCAAAGACAGGGAAGAAGGATATGGCTACACCTTC. As protein: CASSKDREEGYGYTF.